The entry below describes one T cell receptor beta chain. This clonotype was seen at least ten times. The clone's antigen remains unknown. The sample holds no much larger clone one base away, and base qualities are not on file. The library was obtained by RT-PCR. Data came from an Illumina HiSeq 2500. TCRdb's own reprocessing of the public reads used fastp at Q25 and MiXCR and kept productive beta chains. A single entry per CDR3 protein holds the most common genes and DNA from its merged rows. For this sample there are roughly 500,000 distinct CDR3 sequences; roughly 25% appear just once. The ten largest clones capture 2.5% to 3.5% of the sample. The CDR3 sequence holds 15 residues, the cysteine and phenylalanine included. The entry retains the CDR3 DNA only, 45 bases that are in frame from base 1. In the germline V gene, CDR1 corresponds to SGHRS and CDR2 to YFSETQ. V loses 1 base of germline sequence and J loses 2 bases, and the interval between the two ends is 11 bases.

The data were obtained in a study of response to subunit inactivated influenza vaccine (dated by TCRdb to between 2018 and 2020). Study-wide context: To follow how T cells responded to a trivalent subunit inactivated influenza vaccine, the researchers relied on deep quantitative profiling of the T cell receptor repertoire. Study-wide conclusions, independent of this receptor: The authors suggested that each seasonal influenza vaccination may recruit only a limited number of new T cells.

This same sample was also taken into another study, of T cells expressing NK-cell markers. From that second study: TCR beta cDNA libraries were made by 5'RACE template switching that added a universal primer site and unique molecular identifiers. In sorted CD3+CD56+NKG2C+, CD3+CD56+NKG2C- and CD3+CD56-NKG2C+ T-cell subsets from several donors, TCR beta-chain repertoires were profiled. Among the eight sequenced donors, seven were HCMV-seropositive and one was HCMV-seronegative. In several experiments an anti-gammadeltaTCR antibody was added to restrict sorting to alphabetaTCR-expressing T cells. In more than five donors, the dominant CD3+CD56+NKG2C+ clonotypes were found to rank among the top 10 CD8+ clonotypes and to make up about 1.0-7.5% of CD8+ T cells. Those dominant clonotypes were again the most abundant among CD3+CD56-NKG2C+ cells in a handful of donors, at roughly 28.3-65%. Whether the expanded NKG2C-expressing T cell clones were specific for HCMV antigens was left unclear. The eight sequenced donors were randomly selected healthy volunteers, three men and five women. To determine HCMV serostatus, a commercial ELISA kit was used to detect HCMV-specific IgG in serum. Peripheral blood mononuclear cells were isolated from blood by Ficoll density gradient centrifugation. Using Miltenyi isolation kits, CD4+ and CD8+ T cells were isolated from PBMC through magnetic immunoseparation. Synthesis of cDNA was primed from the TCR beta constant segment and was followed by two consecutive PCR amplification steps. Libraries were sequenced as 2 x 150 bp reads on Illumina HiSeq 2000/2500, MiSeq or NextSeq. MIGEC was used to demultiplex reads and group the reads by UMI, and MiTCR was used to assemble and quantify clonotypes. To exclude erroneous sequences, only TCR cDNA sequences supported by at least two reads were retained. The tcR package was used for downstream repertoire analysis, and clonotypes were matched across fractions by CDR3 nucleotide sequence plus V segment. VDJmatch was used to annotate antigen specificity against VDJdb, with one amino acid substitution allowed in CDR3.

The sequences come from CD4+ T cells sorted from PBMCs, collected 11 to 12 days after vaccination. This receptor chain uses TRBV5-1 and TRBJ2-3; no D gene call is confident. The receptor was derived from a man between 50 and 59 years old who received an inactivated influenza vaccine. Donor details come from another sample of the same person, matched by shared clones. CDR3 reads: CASSLTFPYTDTQYF. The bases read TGCGCCAGCAGCTTGACTTTCCCTTACACAGATACGCAGTATTTT.